This T cell receptor beta chain was documented in a study of Ad26.COV2.S vaccination and SARS-CoV-2 variants. Study-level findings and limits: Reported findings describe substantial breadth in spike-specific CD8+ and CD4+ T cell responses following vaccination. Recipients given vaccine exceeded placebo recipients in spike-specific TCR breadth.

V lost 2 bases to trimming and J lost 6 bases, with 17 bases between them. The CDR3 length is 15 residues. CDR1 and CDR2 (germline): MNHEY, SVGAGI. Generated by immunoSEQ multiplex PCR, the TCRdb table keeps only in-frame clones and is missing some. The sample carries about 140,000 clones, roughly 89% recorded once. As concerns this clone: The antigen is unknown.

This sequence joins TRBV6-5 and TRBJ2-7; D is undetermined. The sample here was peripheral blood, taken after recovery from COVID-19. The TCR was taken from a human donor who had recovered from COVID-19. CDR3 protein: CASSYIRASLPEQYF. The CDR3 nucleotides are TGTGCCAGCAGTTACATTAGGGCTTCCCTACCCGAGCAGTACTTC.